Listed below are T cell receptor beta chains from one sample, sequenced in a study of T-cell memory formation after mild COVID-19. One entry per CDR3 protein results from TCRdb running MiXCR on the 5' RACE reads. This table holds about 240,000 distinct CDR3 sequences, over 8.5% found once. Material: PBMCs or a T cell subset sorted from them (not recorded which). The receptors stem from a man between 18 and 35 years old who had mild COVID-19 (a few samples of this study predate the infection). Cell type and time point are not known. Each CDR3 is given with its conserved first and last residue. A D gene is named only where the DNA matches it firmly. Size tells how often a clone was seen (once, few, many) or the class of an expanded clone, and some rows leave it out.

v_gene	j_gene	d_gene	abundance	CDR3aa	CDR3nt
TRBV5-1	TRBJ1-2	.	many	CASSSAASNYGYTF	TGCGCCAGCAGTTCCGCGGCTTCTAACTATGGCTACACCTTC
TRBV19	TRBJ2-3	.	many	CAIATEDSTDTQYF	TGTGCCATTGCGACTGAGGATAGCACAGATACGCAGTATTTT
TRBV4-2	TRBJ1-1	.	once	CASSQGSAGNTEAFF	TGTGCCAGCAGCCAAGGCAGTGCGGGGAACACTGAAGCTTTCTTT
TRBV5-1	TRBJ2-5	.	many	CASSLVVARTQYF	TGCGCCAGCAGCTTGGTGGTAGCAAGGACCCAGTACTTC
TRBV6-5	TRBJ1-3	.	.	CAVSSHQPGNTIYF	TGTGCCGTATCATCACACCAACCTGGAAACACCATATATTTT
TRBV6-5	TRBJ2-2	.	.	CASSFLRPGELFF	TGTGCCAGCAGTTTTCTCAGGCCCGGGGAGCTGTTTTTT
TRBV6-2/TRBV6-3	TRBJ2-3	TRBD2	.	CASSPRPSLAGKDQQYF	TGTGCCAGCAGCCCTCGGCCATCTCTAGCGGGGAAGGACCAGCAGTATTTT
TRBV20-1	TRBJ2-1	.	.	CSAPSPGGLYNEQFF	TGCAGTGCCCCTTCACCGGGGGGCCTCTACAATGAGCAGTTCTTC
TRBV7-9	TRBJ1-3	TRBD1	many	CASSFLTPGQVHSGNTIYF	TGTGCCAGCAGCTTCCTTACTCCGGGACAGGTTCACTCTGGAAACACCATATATTTT
TRBV5-1	TRBJ2-1	TRBD2	few	CASSLTGGVNEQFF	TGCGCCAGCAGCTTGACCGGGGGGGTTAATGAGCAGTTCTTC
TRBV6-5	TRBJ2-1	.	few	CASSLGGLPYNEQFF	TGTGCCAGCAGTCTGGGGGGACTGCCCTACAATGAGCAGTTCTTC
TRBV5-6	TRBJ1-2	TRBD1	.	CASSLGEDRGPAWGYTF	TGTGCCAGCAGCTTGGGTGAGGACAGGGGGCCTGCGTGGGGCTACACCTTC
TRBV20-1	TRBJ1-1	.	.	CSAPRGGRTEAFF	TGCAGTGCCCCACGGGGGGGACGGACTGAAGCTTTCTTT
TRBV3-1	TRBJ2-3	.	few	CASSQAASADTQYF	TGTGCCAGCAGCCAAGCAGCGAGTGCAGATACGCAGTATTTT
TRBV24-1	TRBJ2-3	TRBD2	few	CATGPGGGAGDTQYF	TGTGCCACCGGCCCTGGCGGGGGGGCCGGAGATACGCAGTATTTT
TRBV6-2/TRBV6-3	TRBJ2-6	.	few	CASSRQAGGANVLTF	TGTGCCAGCAGCCGACAGGCCGGTGGGGCCAACGTCCTGACTTTC
TRBV29-1	TRBJ1-3	.	.	CSVGGGNTIYF	TGCAGCGTTGGCGGTGGAAACACCATATATTTT
TRBV20-1	TRBJ2-3	.	.	CSARGGVDTQYF	TGCAGTGCTAGGGGTGGGGTGGATACGCAGTATTTT
TRBV6-2/TRBV6-3	TRBJ2-5	TRBD1	few	CASSYSGTGKETQYF	TGTGCCAGCAGTTACTCCGGGACAGGGAAAGAGACCCAGTACTTC
TRBV11-2	TRBJ1-6	.	.	CASSSGTPTVDSPLHF	TGTGCCAGCAGTTCCGGGACACCGACGGTTGATTCACCCCTCCACTTT
TRBV4-2	TRBJ2-3	.	.	CASSREERVLGDTQYF	TGTGCCAGCAGCCGGGAAGAGCGGGTACTAGGAGATACGCAGTATTTT
TRBV5-1	TRBJ1-3	TRBD1	few	CASSLLGQLAPGNTIYF	TGCGCCAGCAGCTTACTGGGACAGCTCGCCCCGGGAAACACCATATATTTT
TRBV5-1	TRBJ1-1	.	many	CASSSGNTEAFF	TGTGCCAGCAGCTCAGGGAACACTGAAGCTTTCTTT
TRBV15	TRBJ1-5	.	.	CATSRRQNSNQPQHF	TGTGCCACCAGCAGAAGACAGAATAGCAATCAGCCCCAGCATTTT